A selection of T cell receptor beta chains follows, all from one sample in a study of early T cells in non-severe SARS-CoV-2 infection. From the 5' RACE reads, TCRdb called clonotypes with MiXCR, one entry per CDR3 protein. The profile covers 55,000 to 75,000 distinct CDR3 sequences, with 6.5% to 8.5% appearing a single time and more than 3% taken by the ten largest. The sample taken for sequencing was whole blood. The receptor source for this set is an adult who was a healthcare worker with PCR-confirmed SARS-CoV-2 infection or an uninfected control (not recorded which). CDR3s include the opening cysteine and the closing phenylalanine or tryptophan. The D gene is left open where the match is weak. The listing skips clone size in some rows; elsewhere it reads once, few, many or a size class.

V gene,J gene,D gene,clone size,CDR3 DNA,CDR3 protein
TRBV6-4,TRBJ1-5,TRBD1,many,TGTGCCAGCGGGGACAGGGGGCGCAGGGGCAATCAGCCCCAGCATTTT,CASGDRGRRGNQPQHF
TRBV11-2,TRBJ1-1,.,few,TGTGCCAGCAGCACAGAGGGACATCTGGACACTGAAGCTTTCTTT,CASSTEGHLDTEAFF
TRBV28,TRBJ2-1,.,.,TGTGCCAGCAGAGCGACTACCCTTTCCTACAATGAGCAGTTCTTC,CASRATTLSYNEQFF
TRBV20-1,TRBJ2-2,.,few,TGCAGTGCTAGTCCCCTGACTATGAACACCGGGGAGCTGTTTTTT,CSASPLTMNTGELFF
TRBV20-1,TRBJ1-1,.,many,TGCAGTGCCGAGCGGGACGGACGGAACACTGAAGCTTTCTTT,CSAERDGRNTEAFF
TRBV6-6,TRBJ2-1,TRBD2,many,TGTGCCAGCAGTCGCGGACTAGCGGGAGCGGATGAGCAGTTCTTC,CASSRGLAGADEQFF
TRBV5-1,TRBJ2-2,.,few,TGCGCCAGCAGCTTGGCCGTGTACTCTACCCCCGGGGAGCTGTTTTTT,CASSLAVYSTPGELFF
TRBV4-2,TRBJ2-1,TRBD2,few,TGTGCCAGCAGCCAAGATCTGGCTAGCGGTCCCTATGAGCAGTTCTTC,CASSQDLASGPYEQFF
TRBV3-1,TRBJ2-3,.,few,TGTGCCAGCTCCCGGTCCGGACTCACAGATACGCAGTATTTT,CASSRSGLTDTQYF
TRBV7-9,TRBJ1-6,TRBD1,.,TGTGCCAGCAGCTCGCATTCGGGACAGGGCGGTTCACCCCTCCACTTT,CASSSHSGQGGSPLHF
TRBV19,TRBJ2-3,.,.,TGTGCCAGTAGTATCCTCCGAGGGATCCATACGCAGTATTTT,CASSILRGIHTQYF
TRBV3-1,TRBJ2-7,.,.,TGTGCCAGCAGCCAAGATCGCAGCGGCGAGCAGTACTTC,CASSQDRSGEQYF
TRBV7-3,TRBJ2-1,TRBD2,many,TGTGCCAGCAGCGCCCAACCGCCGGGACTAGCGGGAAGCAATGAGCAGTTCTTC,CASSAQPPGLAGSNEQFF
TRBV20-1,TRBJ1-6,TRBD1,many,TGCAGTGCCAAGGGACAGCTTAATTCACCCCTCCACTTT,CSAKGQLNSPLHF
TRBV6-5,TRBJ2-1,.,.,TGTGCCAGCAGAAGGGGCAGTCAGTCCCCTAGCTACAATGAGCAGTTCTTC,CASRRGSQSPSYNEQFF
TRBV2,TRBJ2-1,.,many,TGTGCCAGCAGTGACGAGGGACTCTCCTACAATGAGCAGTTCTTC,CASSDEGLSYNEQFF
TRBV12-3/TRBV12-4,TRBJ2-1,TRBD1,few,TGTGCCAGCAGTTTAGCCGGGACAGGGGGATGGTATGAGCAGTTCTTC,CASSLAGTGGWYEQFF
TRBV20-1,TRBJ1-6,.,many,TGCAGTGCTAGAGATACCGGAATTGGATCACCCCTCCACTTT,CSARDTGIGSPLHF
TRBV5-1,TRBJ1-6,.,many,TGCGCCAGCAGCATCGGGACGGCTAATAATTCACCCCTCCACTTT,CASSIGTANNSPLHF
TRBV12-3/TRBV12-4,TRBJ2-3,.,few,TGTGCCAGCAGTTTAGGAGCGGTCACAGATACGCAGTATTTT,CASSLGAVTDTQYF
TRBV7-6,TRBJ2-7,.,few,TGTGCCAGCAGCTCAGGGGGGGGCACCAACTCCTACGAGCAGTACTTC,CASSSGGGTNSYEQYF
TRBV5-1,TRBJ2-7,TRBD2,.,TGCGCCAGCAGCTTGGGACTAGCGGGAGTGTACGAGCAGTACTTC,CASSLGLAGVYEQYF
TRBV2,TRBJ1-4,TRBD1,many,TGTGCCAGCAGCCCACAGGGGGCCGGTGAAAAACTGTTTTTT,CASSPQGAGEKLFF
TRBV29-1,TRBJ2-4,TRBD2,many,TGCAGCGTTGCTGCTAGCGGGAGTAACATTCAGTACTTC,CSVAASGSNIQYF
TRBV7-2,TRBJ2-5,.,many,TGTGCCAGCAGCCGTAGCGACCAAGAGACCCAGTACTTC,CASSRSDQETQYF
TRBV27,TRBJ2-1,.,many,TGTGCCAGCAGTGTCCGGGACGGTCCCGACAATGAGCAGTTCTTC,CASSVRDGPDNEQFF
TRBV5-5,TRBJ2-1,TRBD1,many,TGTGCCAGCAGCTCGGACTGGACAGGATCTTACAATGAGCAGTTCTTC,CASSSDWTGSYNEQFF
TRBV27,TRBJ2-1,.,many,TGTGCCAGCAGTTTTGTCGCCAGTGAGCAGTTCTTC,CASSFVASEQFF
TRBV20-1,TRBJ1-4,.,few,TGCAGTGCTAGCCTTAACAGGGCCGCTAATGAAAAACTGTTTTTT,CSASLNRAANEKLFF
TRBV7-9,TRBJ2-7,.,few,TGTGCCAGCAGCTCCCCCAACTCCTACGAGCAGTACTTC,CASSSPNSYEQYF
TRBV11-3,TRBJ1-5,TRBD1,many,TGTGCCAGCAGCTACGACAGGGTAATCCAGCCCCAGCATTTT,CASSYDRVIQPQHF
TRBV2,TRBJ2-3,.,many,TGTGCCAGCAGTTCTGTCGCAGATACGCAGTATTTT,CASSSVADTQYF
TRBV6-4,TRBJ2-1,TRBD2,few,TGTGCCAGCAGTCAGTTGGGACTAGCGGACAATGAGCAGTTCTTC,CASSQLGLADNEQFF
TRBV5-6,TRBJ2-7,.,.,TGTGCCAGCAGTTACGGACACTCGGGCTCCCACGAGCAGTACTTC,CASSYGHSGSHEQYF
TRBV29-1,TRBJ1-6,TRBD1,many,TGCAGCGTCCAAACAGGGGGCCAGGGGGCCGGTAATTCACCCCTCCACTTT,CSVQTGGQGAGNSPLHF
TRBV18,TRBJ2-7,.,few,TGTGCCAGCTCACCATCAGACCCCTACGAGCAGTACTTC,CASSPSDPYEQYF
TRBV7-9,TRBJ2-3,.,many,TGTGCCAGCAGCTCTACCCCCGCTACAGATACGCAGTATTTT,CASSSTPATDTQYF
TRBV28,TRBJ2-3,.,many,TGTGCCAGCACCCTTAGCAGGGAAAGGTGGTATTTT,CASTLSRERWYF
TRBV28,TRBJ2-1,.,many,TGTGCCAGCAGGGCAGCCAATGAGCAGTTCTTC,CASRAANEQFF
TRBV5-1,TRBJ2-2,TRBD2,.,TGCGCCAGCAGCGCCGGGACTAAGATGCCCGGGGAGCTGTTTTTT,CASSAGTKMPGELFF
TRBV5-5,TRBJ1-5,.,many,TGTGCCAGCAGCTTCCTGCCGGGGAGCAATCAGCCCCAGCATTTT,CASSFLPGSNQPQHF
TRBV12-3/TRBV12-4,TRBJ1-5,.,many,TGTGCCAGCAGTTTATCCCGGGGTAGAAATCAGCCCCAGCATTTT,CASSLSRGRNQPQHF
TRBV7-3,TRBJ2-1,TRBD1,many,TGTGCCAGCGCCCTGCAGGGGGCCTCCTACAATGAGCAGTTCTTC,CASALQGASYNEQFF
TRBV5-6,TRBJ1-4,.,.,TGTGCCAGCAGCTTGGATACAGGGACGTTAAGTGAAAAACTGTTTTTT,CASSLDTGTLSEKLFF
TRBV7-9,TRBJ1-1,TRBD1,.,TGTGCCAGCAGCTCCACGGACAGGCCGTACACTGAAGCTTTCTTT,CASSSTDRPYTEAFF
TRBV7-2,TRBJ2-1,TRBD2,.,TGTGCCAGCAGAAGACTAGCGGACAATGAGCAGTTCTTC,CASRRLADNEQFF
TRBV7-2,TRBJ2-1,TRBD2,many,TGTGCCAGCAGCATCGGGACTAGCGGGGCCTGGGATGAGCAGTTCTTC,CASSIGTSGAWDEQFF
TRBV5-1,TRBJ1-2,.,.,TGCGCCAGCAGCTTGGGTCCTGGAGCCAACTATGGCTACACCTTC,CASSLGPGANYGYTF
TRBV28,TRBJ2-3,.,many,TGTGCCAGCAGTCTCTTGACAACAATTTCCACAGATACGCAGTATTTT,CASSLLTTISTDTQYF
TRBV9,TRBJ1-4,.,many,TGTGCCAGCAGCGGAACCGCAACTAATGAAAAACTGTTTTTT,CASSGTATNEKLFF
TRBV20-1,TRBJ2-1,.,many,TGCAGTGCTAGAGGCTCCCTGGCCCTAATATACAATGAGCAGTTCTTC,CSARGSLALIYNEQFF
TRBV5-5,TRBJ2-1,.,medium-sized,TGTGCCAGCAGCTTGGGGGGCGCGGTCGCCCTGCAGTTCTTC,CASSLGGAVALQFF
TRBV6-5,TRBJ2-2,.,.,TGTGCCAGCAAGACCACCGGGGAGCTGTTTTTT,CASKTTGELFF
TRBV5-4,TRBJ2-3,TRBD1,.,TGTGCCAGCAGCTACCGGGACAGGGCAGATACGCAGTATTTT,CASSYRDRADTQYF
TRBV18,TRBJ2-1,.,many,TGTGCCAGCTCACCACCGTCTAGAACAGATGAGCAGTTCTTC,CASSPPSRTDEQFF
TRBV15,TRBJ1-5,TRBD1,many,TGTGCCACCAGCAGCTCCGGACAGGGCGTCCGGGGCAATCAGCCCCAGCATTTT,CATSSSGQGVRGNQPQHF